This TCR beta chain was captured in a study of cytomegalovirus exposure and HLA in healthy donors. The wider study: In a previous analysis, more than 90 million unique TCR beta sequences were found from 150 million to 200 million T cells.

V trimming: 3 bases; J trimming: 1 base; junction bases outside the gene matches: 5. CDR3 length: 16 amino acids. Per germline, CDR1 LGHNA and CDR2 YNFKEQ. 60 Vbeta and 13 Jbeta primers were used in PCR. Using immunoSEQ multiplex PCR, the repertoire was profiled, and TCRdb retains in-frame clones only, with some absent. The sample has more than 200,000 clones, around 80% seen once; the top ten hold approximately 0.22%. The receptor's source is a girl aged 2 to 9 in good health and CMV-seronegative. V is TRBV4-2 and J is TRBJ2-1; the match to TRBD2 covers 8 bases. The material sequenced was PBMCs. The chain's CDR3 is CASSQSGGVSYNEQFF. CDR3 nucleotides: TGTGCCAGCAGCCAGTCCGGGGGGGTTTCCTACAATGAGCAGTTCTTC.